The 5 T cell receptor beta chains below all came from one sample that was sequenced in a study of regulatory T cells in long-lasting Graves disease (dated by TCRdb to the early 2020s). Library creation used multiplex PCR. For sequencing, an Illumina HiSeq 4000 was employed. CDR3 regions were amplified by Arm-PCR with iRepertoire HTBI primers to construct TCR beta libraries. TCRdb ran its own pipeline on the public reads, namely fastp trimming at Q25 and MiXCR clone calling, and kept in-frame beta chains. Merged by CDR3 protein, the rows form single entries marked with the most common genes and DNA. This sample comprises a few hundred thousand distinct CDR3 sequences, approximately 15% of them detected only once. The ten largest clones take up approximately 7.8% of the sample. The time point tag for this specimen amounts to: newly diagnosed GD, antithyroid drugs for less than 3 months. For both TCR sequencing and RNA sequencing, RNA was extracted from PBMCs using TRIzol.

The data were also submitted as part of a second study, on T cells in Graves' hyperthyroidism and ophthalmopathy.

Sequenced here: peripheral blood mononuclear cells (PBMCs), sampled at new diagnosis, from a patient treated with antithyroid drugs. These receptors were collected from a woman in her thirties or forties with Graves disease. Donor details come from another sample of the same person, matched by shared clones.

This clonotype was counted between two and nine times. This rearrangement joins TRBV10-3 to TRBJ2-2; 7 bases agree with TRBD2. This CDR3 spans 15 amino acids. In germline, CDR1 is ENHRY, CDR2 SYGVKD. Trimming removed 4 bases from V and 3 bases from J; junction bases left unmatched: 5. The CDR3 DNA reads TGTGCCATCAGTGGTAGCGGGCGGTACACCGGGGAGCTGTTTTTT. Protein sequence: CAISGSGRYTGELFF.

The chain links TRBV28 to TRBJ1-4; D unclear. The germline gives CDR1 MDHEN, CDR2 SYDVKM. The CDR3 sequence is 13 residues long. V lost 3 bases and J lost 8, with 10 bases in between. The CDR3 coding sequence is TGTGCCAGCAGTTTGGATGGGAACGAAAAACTGTTTTTT. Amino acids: CASSLDGNEKLFF.

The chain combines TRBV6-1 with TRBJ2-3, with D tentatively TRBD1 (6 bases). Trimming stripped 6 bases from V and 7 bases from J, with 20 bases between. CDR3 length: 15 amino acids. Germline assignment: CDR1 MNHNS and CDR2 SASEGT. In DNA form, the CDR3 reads TGTGCCAGCAGCCCGGAGACAGGTCCACAAAATACGCAGTATTTT. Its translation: CASSPETGPQNTQYF.

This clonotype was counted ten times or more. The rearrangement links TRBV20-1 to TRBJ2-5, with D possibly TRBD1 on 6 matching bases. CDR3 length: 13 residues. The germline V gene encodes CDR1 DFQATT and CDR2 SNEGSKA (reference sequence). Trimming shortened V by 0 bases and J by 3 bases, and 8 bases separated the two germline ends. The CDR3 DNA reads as TGCAGTGCTAGAGAGTGGACAGAAGAGACCCAGTACTTC. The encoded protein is CSAREWTEETQYF.

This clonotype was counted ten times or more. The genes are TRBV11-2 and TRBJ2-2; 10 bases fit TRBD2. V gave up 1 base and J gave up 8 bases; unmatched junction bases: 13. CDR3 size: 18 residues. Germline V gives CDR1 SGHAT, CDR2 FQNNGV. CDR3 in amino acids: CASSLGTSGLGLTGELFF. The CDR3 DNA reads TGTGCCAGCAGCTTAGGGACTAGCGGACTCGGACTCACTGGGGAGCTGTTTTTT.